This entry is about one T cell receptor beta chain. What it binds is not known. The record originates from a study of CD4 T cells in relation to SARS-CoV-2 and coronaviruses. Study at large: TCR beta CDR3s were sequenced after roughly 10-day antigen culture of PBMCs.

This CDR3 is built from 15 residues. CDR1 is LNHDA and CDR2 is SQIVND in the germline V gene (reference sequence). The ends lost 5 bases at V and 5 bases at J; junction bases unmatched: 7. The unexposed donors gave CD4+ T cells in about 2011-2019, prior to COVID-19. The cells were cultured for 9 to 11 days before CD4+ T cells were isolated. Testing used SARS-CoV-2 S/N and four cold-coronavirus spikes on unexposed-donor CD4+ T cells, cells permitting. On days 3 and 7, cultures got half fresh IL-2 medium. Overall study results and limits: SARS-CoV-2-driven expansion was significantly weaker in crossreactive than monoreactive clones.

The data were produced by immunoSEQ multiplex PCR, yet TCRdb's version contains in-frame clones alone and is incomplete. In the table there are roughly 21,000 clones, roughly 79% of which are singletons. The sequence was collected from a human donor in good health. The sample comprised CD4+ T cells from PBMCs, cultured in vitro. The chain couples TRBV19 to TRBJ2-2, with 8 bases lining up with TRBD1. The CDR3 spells CASSQQGVSTGELFF. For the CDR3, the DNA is TGTGCCAGTAGTCAACAGGGGGTATCGACCGGGGAGCTGTTTTTT.